The table lists the clone carrying this T cell receptor beta chain with many counts. Its target is not known. This entry is derived from a study of T cells in Graves' hyperthyroidism and ophthalmopathy. CDR1 is SGHRS, CDR2 YFSETQ, per germline. The CDR3 is made up of 13 amino acids. V was trimmed by 5 bases and J by 3 bases, leaving 11 bases between them. Study-level results: The majority of expanded thyroid clonotypes above 0.001 also appeared in blood.

TCR beta CDR3 sequences were amplified from RNA transcripts. Primed by the HTBI set, a first-round RT-PCR was run on the TCR CDR3. TCRdb redid the calling of the multiplex PCR reads with MiXCR, one entry per CDR3 protein. The data contain 350,000 to 450,000 distinct CDR3 sequences, approximately 13% of them singletons. This rearrangement joins TRBV5-1 to TRBJ1-1; D not resolved. Sequenced: blood. This TCR came from an older woman with Graves' hyperthyroidism. CDR3 region: CASSLGKDTEAFF. For the CDR3, the DNA is TGCGCCAGCAGTCTAGGGAAGGACACTGAAGCTTTCTTT.